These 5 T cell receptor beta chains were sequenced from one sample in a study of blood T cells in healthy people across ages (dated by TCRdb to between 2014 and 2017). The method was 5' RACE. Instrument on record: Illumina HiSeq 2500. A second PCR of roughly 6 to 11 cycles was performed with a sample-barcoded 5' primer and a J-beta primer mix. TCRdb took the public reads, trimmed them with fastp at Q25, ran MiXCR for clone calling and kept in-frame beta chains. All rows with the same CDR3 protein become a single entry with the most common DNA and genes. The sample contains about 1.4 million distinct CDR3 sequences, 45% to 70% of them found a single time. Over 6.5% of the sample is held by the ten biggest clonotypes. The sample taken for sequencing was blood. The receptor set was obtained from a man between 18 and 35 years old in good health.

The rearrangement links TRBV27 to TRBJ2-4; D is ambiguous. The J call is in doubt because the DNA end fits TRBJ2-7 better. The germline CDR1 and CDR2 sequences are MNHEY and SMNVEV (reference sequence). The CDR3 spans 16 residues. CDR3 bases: TGTGCCAGCAGTCCCCTTCAACGTTCTCAGTGGTACGAGCAGTACTTC. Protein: CASSPLQRSQWYEQYF.

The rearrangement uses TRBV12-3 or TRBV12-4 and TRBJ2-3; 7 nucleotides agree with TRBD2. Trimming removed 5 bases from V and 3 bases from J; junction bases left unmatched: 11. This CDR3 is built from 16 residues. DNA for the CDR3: TGTGCCAGCAGTGCCCGGGGAGCGGGAATTACAGATACGCAGTATTTT. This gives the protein CASSARGAGITDTQYF.

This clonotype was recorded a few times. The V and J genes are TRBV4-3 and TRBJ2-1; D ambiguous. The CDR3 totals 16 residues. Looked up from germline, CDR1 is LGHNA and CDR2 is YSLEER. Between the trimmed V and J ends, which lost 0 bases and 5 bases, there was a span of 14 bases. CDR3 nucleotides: TGCGCCAGCAGCCAAGATGGCCGGGCCGGCAACAATGAGCAGTTCTTC. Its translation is CASSQDGRAGNNEQFF.

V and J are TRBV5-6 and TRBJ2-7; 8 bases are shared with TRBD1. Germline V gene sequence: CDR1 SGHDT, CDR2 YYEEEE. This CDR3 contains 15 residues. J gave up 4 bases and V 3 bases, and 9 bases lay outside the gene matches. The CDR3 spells CASSSWDRSNYEQYF. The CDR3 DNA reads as TGTGCCAGCAGCTCCTGGGACAGGAGTAATTACGAGCAGTACTTC.

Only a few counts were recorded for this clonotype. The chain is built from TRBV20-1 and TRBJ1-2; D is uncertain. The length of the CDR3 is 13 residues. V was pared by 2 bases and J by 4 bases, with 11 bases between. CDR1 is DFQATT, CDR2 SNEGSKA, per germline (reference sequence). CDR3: CSARRHRTYGYTF. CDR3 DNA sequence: TGCAGTGCTAGAAGACATCGAACCTATGGCTACACCTTC.